The 21 T cell receptor beta chains in this list originate from one sample, sequenced in a study of lymphopenia after photon versus proton radiotherapy. The protocol was immunoSEQ multiplex PCR, while the TCRdb copy is restricted to in-frame clones and leaves out a portion. The data show tens of thousands of clones, approximately 86% seen once. The sequencing used peripheral blood, collected from a patient treated with photon-based radiotherapy. The receptors were gathered from a middle-aged man with gastric cancer.

A few counts support this clone. In nucleotides, the CDR3 is TGTGCCAGCAGGGGACAGGGGAACTATGGCTACACCTTC. Its translation: CASRGQGNYGYTF. The gene calls are TRBV6-4 and TRBJ1-2, with 10 bases lining up with TRBD1. Germline CDR1 is MRHNA and CDR2 is SNTAGT. This CDR3 is built from 13 residues. The V segment lost 6 bases and the J segment 2 bases; nucleotides outside the gene matches: 0.

This chain joins TRBV6-1 and TRBJ1-4; D perhaps matches TRBD1 (6 bases). V was pared by 6 bases and J by 8 bases, with 16 bases between. Per germline, CDR1 MNHNS and CDR2 SASEGT. The length of the CDR3 is 14 residues. The CDR3 here is CASRDTGKGEKLFF. The DNA of the CDR3 is TGTGCCAGCAGGGACACAGGGAAAGGGGAAAAACTGTTTTTT.

The chain joins TRBV11-2 to TRBJ2-1, with TRBD2 identical over 9 bases. The V gene end was trimmed by 1 base and the J gene end by 2 bases; junction bases not matched to a gene: 0. CDR3 length equals 15 residues. From germline, CDR1 is SGHAT and CDR2 FQNNGV. CDR3 DNA sequence: TGTGCCAGCAGCTTAGGGACTAGCGCCTACAATGAGCAGTTCTTC. As protein: CASSLGTSAYNEQFF.

The chain carries TRBV18 and TRBJ1-1; 10 bases are shared with TRBD1. Germline V gives CDR1 KGHSH, CDR2 LQKENI. The CDR3 has 15 amino acids. The V and J ends lost 8 bases and 1 base, in that order; junction bases with no gene match: 7. The CDR3 DNA follows: TGTGCCAGCGCCCGGACAGGGGGGGGGAACACTGAAGCTTTCTTT. Its translation: CASARTGGGNTEAFF.

This chain uses TRBV10-3 with TRBJ2-3, with D tentatively TRBD2 (6 bases). Deletions cut 4 bases from V and 6 bases from J, with 14 bases between. The CDR3 sequence is 14 residues long. CDR1 and CDR2 from the germline V gene are ENHRY and SYGVKD. CDR3 amino acids: CAISAGGDLDTQYF. Here the CDR3 DNA reads TGTGCCATCAGTGCCGGCGGGGATCTCGATACGCAGTATTTT.

V is TRBV6-6 and J is TRBJ2-5; no firm D call. The germline V and J ends were trimmed by 6 bases and 2 bases, with 10 bases remaining between them. Per germline, CDR1 MNHNY and CDR2 SVGAGI (reference sequence). The length of the CDR3 is 13 residues. The CDR3 is CASRMGSQETQYF. CDR3 nucleotides: TGTGCCAGCAGGATGGGCAGTCAAGAGACCCAGTACTTC.

The chain carries TRBV5-6 and TRBJ1-2; D possibly corresponds to TRBD1 (5 bases). The CDR3 consists of 15 residues. CDR1 SGHDT and CDR2 YYEEEE come from the germline V gene. Trimming stripped 4 bases from V and 3 bases from J, with 16 bases between. The CDR3 DNA reads as TGTGCCAGCAGCCCCCGGCGGGGGTGGGACTATGGCTACACCTTC. This translates into CASSPRRGWDYGYTF.

The rearrangement uses TRBV12-5 and TRBJ2-3; possible D gene TRBD2, 6 bases. CDR3 length: 15 residues. Germline CDR1 LGHNT, CDR2 FRNRAP. V dropped 0 bases and J dropped 4 bases, with 11 bases sitting between them. This CDR3 is CASGLVLASPDTQYF. The CDR3 nucleotides read TGTGCTAGTGGTTTGGTACTAGCTTCTCCAGATACGCAGTATTTT.

The chain links TRBV10-3 to TRBJ1-4; possible D gene TRBD1, 6 bases. The CDR3 length is 13 residues. Germline V gene lookup returns CDR1 ENHRY and CDR2 SYGVKD. Trimming pared 4 bases from V and 5 bases from J, leaving 8 bases between. The chain's CDR3 is CAISGTENEKLFF. The CDR3 DNA follows: TGTGCCATCAGTGGGACAGAGAATGAAAAACTGTTTTTT.

The chain employs TRBV7-2 and TRBJ2-1; 8 nucleotides match TRBD2. Trimming at V came to 5 bases and at J to 8 bases, leaving 8 bases not matched to a gene. Germline CDR1 SGHTA, CDR2 FQGNSA. The CDR3 consists of 14 residues. CDR3 amino acids: CASSVTGRGDEQFF. The CDR3 coding sequence is TGTGCCAGCAGCGTCACGGGGCGGGGGGATGAGCAGTTCTTC.

The chain combines TRBV29-1 with TRBJ2-5, with TRBD1 matching 9 bases. The length of the CDR3 is 13 residues. The germline V gene has CDR1 SQVTM and CDR2 ANQGSEA. V was pared by 8 bases and J by 4 bases, with 8 bases of the junction left unmatched. CDR3 nucleotides: TGCAGCTCGGACAGGGGTAGGGGAGAGACCCAGTACTTC. Translating gives CSSDRGRGETQYF.

The J gene is TRBJ1-5, the V gene TRBV6-1, with 11 nucleotides matching TRBD1. V shed 4 bases and J 8 bases; nucleotides not matched to a gene: 1. CDR1 is MNHNS, CDR2 SASEGT, per germline. The CDR3 runs to 13 residues. Here the CDR3 DNA reads TGTGCCAGCAGTGGGGACAGGGGGGAGCCCCAGCATTTT. Translated, it gives CASSGDRGEPQHF.

This clone came up once. V usage is TRBV19 and J usage is TRBJ1-1, with D perhaps matching TRBD1 (5 bases). Germline V gives CDR1 LNHDA, CDR2 SQIVND (reference sequence). This CDR3 has 17 amino acids. Trimming shortened V by 6 bases and J by 1 base, and 21 bases separated the two germline ends. CDR3 coding DNA: TGTGCCAGTAGGCAAGGGGCCCTACGACAAACGAACACTGAAGCTTTCTTT. Its translation is CASRQGALRQTNTEAFF.

The chain couples TRBV5-1 to TRBJ2-3; D gene ambiguous. V dropped 3 bases and J dropped 8 bases, with 4 bases sitting between them. The germline V gene encodes CDR1 SGHRS and CDR2 YFSETQ. This CDR3 is built from 10 residues. In DNA, the CDR3 is TGCGCCAGCAGCTGGGCTACGCAGTATTTT. Amino acid sequence: CASSWATQYF.

This chain connects TRBV29-1 to TRBJ2-3; 7 bases agree with TRBD2. CDR1 and CDR2 from the germline V gene are SQVTM and ANQGSEA. V dropped 4 bases and J dropped 0; count of bases not matched to a gene: 13. CDR3 size: 17 residues. The CDR3 nucleotides read TGCAGCGTTGGGGGCCCCAGGGAGGGACTTAGCACAGATACGCAGTATTTT. Protein: CSVGGPREGLSTDTQYF.

This chain links TRBV2 with TRBJ2-2; D is possibly TRBD1 or TRBD2 (5 bases each). Trimming pared 0 bases from V and 4 bases from J, leaving 21 bases between. The CDR3 is 19 residues long. CDR1 SNHLY and CDR2 FYNNEI come from the germline V gene. This chain's CDR3 is CASSEAQFSRGRGTGELFF. CDR3 nucleotide sequence: TGTGCCAGCAGTGAAGCGCAGTTCTCGAGGGGACGTGGCACCGGGGAGCTGTTTTTT.

This chain links TRBV19 with TRBJ1-5, with a weak D call TRBD1 (6 bases). CDR1 LNHDA and CDR2 SQIVND come from the germline V gene (reference sequence). The CDR3 length is 18 residues. Trimming pared 1 base from V and 0 bases from J, leaving 16 bases between. The CDR3: CASSIATSGDHSNQPQHF. The CDR3 DNA sequence: TGTGCCAGTAGTATAGCCACTTCAGGGGACCATAGCAATCAGCCCCAGCATTTT.

The V call is TRBV6-6, the J call TRBJ1-1; D is ambiguous. CDR3 size: 11 residues. Germline loops: CDR1 MNHNY, CDR2 SVGAGI (reference sequence). The V and J ends lost 2 bases and 8 bases respectively, with 6 bases between them. The DNA for the CDR3 is TGTGCCAGCAGTTACCCCGAGGAAGCTTTCTTT. It yields the protein CASSYPEEAFF.

In DNA, the CDR3 is TGTGCCAGCAGTATGGGACCGTCCGGGGGTGAAAAACTGTTTTTT. Translation: CASSMGPSGGEKLFF. The gene calls are TRBV6-5 and TRBJ1-4, with D maybe TRBD1 (5 bases). Between the trimmed V and J ends, which lost 5 bases and 7 bases, there was a span of 17 bases. This CDR3 has 15 amino acids. Germline V gene sequence: CDR1 MNHEY, CDR2 SVGAGI.

This chain joins TRBV19 and TRBJ1-2, with TRBD1 matching 10 bases. Germline values: CDR1 LNHDA, CDR2 SQIVND (reference sequence). The CDR3 sequence is 14 residues long. With V trimmed by 4 bases and J by 2 bases, 1 base remained unmatched. CDR3 sequence: CASSKTGGNYGYTF. The CDR3 coding sequence is TGTGCCAGTAGTAAGACAGGGGGCAACTATGGCTACACCTTC.

This rearrangement joins TRBV10-3 to TRBJ1-2; 8 bases line up with TRBD1. This CDR3 has 13 residues. Unmatched junction bases numbered 11, after V lost 11 bases and J lost 6 bases. The germline V gene has CDR1 ENHRY and CDR2 SYGVKD. The CDR3 sequence is CAAKGAGGDGYTF. CDR3 sequence (DNA): TGTGCCGCGAAAGGGGCAGGGGGCGATGGCTACACCTTC.